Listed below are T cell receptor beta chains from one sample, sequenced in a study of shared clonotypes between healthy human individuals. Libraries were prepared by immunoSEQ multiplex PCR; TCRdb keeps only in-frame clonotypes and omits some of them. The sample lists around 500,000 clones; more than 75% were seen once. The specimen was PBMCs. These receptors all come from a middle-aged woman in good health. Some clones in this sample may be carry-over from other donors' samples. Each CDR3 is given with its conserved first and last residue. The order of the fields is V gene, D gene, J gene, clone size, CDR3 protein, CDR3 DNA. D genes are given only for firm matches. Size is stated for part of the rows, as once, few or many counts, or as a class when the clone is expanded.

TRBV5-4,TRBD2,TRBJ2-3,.,CASSWAGVPDTQYF,TGTGCCAGCAGCTGGGCGGGAGTCCCGGATACGCAGTATTTT
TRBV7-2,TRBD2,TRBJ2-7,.,CASSRRAGTSSPYEQYF,TGTGCCAGCAGCCGAAGAGCCGGGACTAGCTCGCCCTACGAGCAGTACTTC
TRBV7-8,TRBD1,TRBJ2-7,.,CASSQSTGVSYEQYF,TGTGCCAGCAGCCAATCGACAGGGGTTTCCTACGAGCAGTACTTC
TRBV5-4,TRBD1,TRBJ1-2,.,CASSLDRGRDGYTF,TGTGCCAGCAGCCTCGACAGGGGGCGGGATGGCTACACCTTC
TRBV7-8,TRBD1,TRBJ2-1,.,CASSLDRGRVEQFF,TGTGCCAGCAGCTTAGACAGGGGAAGGGTTGAGCAGTTCTTC
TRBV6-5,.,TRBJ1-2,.,CASRIDRSYGYTF,TGTGCCAGCAGAATTGACAGGAGCTATGGCTACACCTTC
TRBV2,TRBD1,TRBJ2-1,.,CASSGPGQGSYNEQFF,TGTGCCAGCAGTGGCCCGGGACAGGGCTCCTACAATGAGCAGTTCTTC
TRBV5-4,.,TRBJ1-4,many,CASSPAGRGGEKLFF,TGTGCCAGCAGCCCGGCGGGGAGGGGTGGTGAAAAACTGTTTTTT
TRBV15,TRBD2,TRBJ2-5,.,CATSRAPGLAGLETQYF,TGTGCCACCAGCAGAGCACCGGGACTAGCGGGATTAGAGACCCAGTACTTC
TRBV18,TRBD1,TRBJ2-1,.,CASSQTDRGFEQFF,TGTGCCAGCTCACAAACCGACAGGGGGTTTGAGCAGTTCTTC
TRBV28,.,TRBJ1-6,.,CASSNTVSPLHF,TGTGCCAGCAGCAATACAGTTTCACCCCTCCACTTT
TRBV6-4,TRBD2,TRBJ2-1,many,CASSDGSGSGEQFF,TGTGCCAGCAGTGACGGGAGCGGGAGCGGGGAGCAGTTCTTC
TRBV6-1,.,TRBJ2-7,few,CASSPRFGNYEQYF,TGTGCCAGCAGTCCGCGATTCGGAAACTACGAGCAGTACTTC
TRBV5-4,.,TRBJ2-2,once,CASSIDSSTGELFF,TGTGCCAGCAGCATCGACAGTAGCACCGGGGAGCTGTTTTTT
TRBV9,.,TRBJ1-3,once,CASSPPGVGAGNTIYF,TGTGCCAGCAGCCCCCCAGGGGTGGGGGCTGGAAACACCATATATTTT
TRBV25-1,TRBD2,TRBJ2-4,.,CASSPRAGAGNIQYF,TGTGCCAGCAGTCCCCGAGCGGGAGCTGGAAACATTCAGTACTTC
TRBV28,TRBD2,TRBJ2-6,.,CASRTSGRAFGANVLTF,TGTGCCAGCAGGACTAGCGGGAGGGCCTTTGGGGCCAACGTCCTGACTTTC
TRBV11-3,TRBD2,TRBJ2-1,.,CASSLGAGGSYNEQFF,TGTGCCAGCAGCTTAGGGGCGGGAGGTTCGTACAATGAGCAGTTCTTC
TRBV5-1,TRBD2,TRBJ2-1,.,CASSLTVAGGYNEQFF,TGCGCCAGCAGCTTGACAGTAGCGGGAGGATACAATGAGCAGTTCTTC
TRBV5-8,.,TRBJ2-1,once,CAQGRAGLVNEQFF,TGTGCCCAGGGTCGGGCAGGTCTGGTCAATGAGCAGTTCTTC
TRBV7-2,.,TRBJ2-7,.,CASSLAGTNYEQYF,TGTGCCAGCAGCTTAGCGGGGACAAACTACGAGCAGTACTTC
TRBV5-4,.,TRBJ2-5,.,CASKLGGAGEETQYF,TGTGCCAGCAAATTGGGGGGGGCTGGTGAAGAGACCCAGTACTTC
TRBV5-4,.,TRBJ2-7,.,CASSFRFRSGYEQYF,TGTGCCAGCAGCTTTAGGTTTCGGAGCGGATACGAGCAGTACTTC
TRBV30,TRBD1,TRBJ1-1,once,CAWRGGQLTEAFF,TGTGCCTGGAGGGGGGGACAGCTCACTGAAGCTTTCTTT
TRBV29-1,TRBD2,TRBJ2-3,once,CSVSGTSGGYTDTQYF,TGCAGCGTATCCGGGACTAGCGGAGGGTACACAGATACGCAGTATTTT
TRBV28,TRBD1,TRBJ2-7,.,CASSRTGVVSLYEQYF,TGTGCCAGCAGCCGGACAGGGGTTGTGTCCCTCTACGAGCAGTACTTC
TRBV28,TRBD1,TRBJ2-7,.,CASSPDRGSYEQYF,TGTGCCAGCAGTCCGGACAGGGGTTCCTACGAGCAGTACTTC
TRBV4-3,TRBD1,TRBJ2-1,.,CASSQGPGQLYNEQFF,TGCGCCAGCAGCCAAGGCCCGGGACAGCTCTACAATGAGCAGTTCTTC
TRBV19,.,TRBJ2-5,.,CASSIIEGSSQETQYF,TGTGCCAGTAGTATCATAGAGGGTAGTAGCCAAGAGACCCAGTACTTC
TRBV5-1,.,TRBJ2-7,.,CASSLAIGVTYEQYF,TGCGCCAGCAGCTTGGCCATCGGGGTCACCTACGAGCAGTACTTC
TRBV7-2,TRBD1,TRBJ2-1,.,CASSHSQGGQFF,TGTGCCAGCAGCCATTCACAGGGGGGGCAGTTCTTC
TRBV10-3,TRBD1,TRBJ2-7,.,CAISSGTDSYEQYF,TGTGCCATCAGCTCCGGGACAGACTCCTACGAGCAGTACTTC
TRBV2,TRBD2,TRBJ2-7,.,CASNTLGAGVSEQYF,TGTGCCAGCAATACCCTCGGGGCGGGAGTTTCCGAGCAGTACTTC
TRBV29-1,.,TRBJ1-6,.,CRLGSCNSPLHF,TGCAGGCTAGGCAGTTGTAATTCACCCCTCCACTTT
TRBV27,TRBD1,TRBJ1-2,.,CASSLRGTGGHYGYTF,TGTGCCAGCAGTTTACGGGGGACAGGGGGCCACTATGGCTACACCTTC
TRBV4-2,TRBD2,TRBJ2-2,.,CASSQVGTSGTGELFF,TGTGCCAGCAGCCAAGTGGGGACTAGCGGCACCGGGGAGCTGTTTTTT
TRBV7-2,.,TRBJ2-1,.,CASGTPLARGAEQFF,TGTGCCAGCGGCACCCCTCTAGCACGGGGTGCTGAGCAGTTCTTC
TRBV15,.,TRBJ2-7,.,CATSRDLTYEQYF,TGTGCCACCAGCAGAGATTTGACCTACGAGCAGTACTTC
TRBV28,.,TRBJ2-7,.,CASSPPGENYEQYF,TGTGCCAGCAGTCCCCCGGGAGAGAACTACGAGCAGTACTTC
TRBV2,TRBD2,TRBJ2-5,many,CASKLAGVGETQYF,TGTGCCAGCAAACTAGCGGGAGTGGGGGAGACCCAGTACTTC
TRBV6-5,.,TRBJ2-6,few,CASSSILRGANVLTF,TGTGCCAGCAGCTCCATTCTTCGGGGGGCCAACGTCCTGACTTTC
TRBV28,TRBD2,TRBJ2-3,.,CASSLPSGTGGTQYF,TGTGCCAGCAGTTTGCCTAGCGGGACTGGGGGTACGCAGTATTTT
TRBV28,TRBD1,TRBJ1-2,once,CASSSPPGQVAMGNYGYTF,TGTGCCAGCAGTTCCCCGCCCGGACAGGTCGCTATGGGCAACTATGGCTACACCTTC
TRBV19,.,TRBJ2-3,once,CASSIGISDTQYF,TGTGCCAGTAGTATCGGGATATCAGATACGCAGTATTTT
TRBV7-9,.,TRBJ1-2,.,CASSLRGNYGYTF,TGTGCCAGCAGCTTACGCGGTAACTATGGCTACACCTTC
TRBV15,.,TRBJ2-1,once,CATSRGTYRLAGYNEQFF,TGTGCCACCAGCAGAGGGACCTACCGGCTAGCAGGTTACAATGAGCAGTTCTTC
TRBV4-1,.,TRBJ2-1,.,CASSGRTEEHYNEQFF,TGCGCCAGCAGCGGGCGGACGGAAGAACATTACAATGAGCAGTTCTTC
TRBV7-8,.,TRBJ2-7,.,CASSVDPGGEQYF,TGTGCCAGCAGCGTCGACCCCGGGGGCGAGCAGTACTTC
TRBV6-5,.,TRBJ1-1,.,CASQGSGDISEAFF,TGTGCCAGTCAAGGGTCCGGGGACATCTCAGAAGCTTTCTTT
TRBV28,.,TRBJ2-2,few,CASRKASARDTGELFF,TGTGCCAGCAGAAAAGCGTCCGCGCGGGACACCGGGGAGCTGTTTTTT
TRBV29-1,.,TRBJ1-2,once,CSVFSAEALGYGYTF,TGCAGCGTTTTCTCCGCCGAGGCCCTGGGCTATGGCTACACCTTC
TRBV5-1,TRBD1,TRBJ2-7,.,CASSPGTGGYEQYF,TGCGCCAGCAGCCCCGGGACAGGGGGTTACGAGCAGTACTTC
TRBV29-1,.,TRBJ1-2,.,CSVEVFAQGGYTF,TGCAGCGTTGAAGTGTTCGCTCAGGGGGGCTACACCTTC
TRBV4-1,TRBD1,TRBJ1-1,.,CASSQEQGGITEAFF,TGCGCCAGCAGCCAAGAGCAGGGGGGAATTACTGAAGCTTTCTTT
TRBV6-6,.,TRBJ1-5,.,CASRIQGFEGNQPQHF,TGTGCCAGCAGGATACAGGGTTTTGAAGGCAATCAGCCCCAGCATTTT
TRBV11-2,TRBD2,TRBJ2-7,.,CASSLDLAGDSYEQYF,TGTGCCAGCAGCCTCGATCTGGCGGGAGACTCCTACGAGCAGTACTTC
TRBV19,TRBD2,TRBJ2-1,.,CASRSLAGPFSNEQFF,TGTGCCAGCCGGTCTCTAGCGGGACCCTTTAGCAATGAGCAGTTCTTC